This T cell receptor (beta chain) was sequenced during a study of CD39 and CD103 CD8 tumor-infiltrating T cells. This CDR3 contains 14 residues. From germline, CDR1 is GTSNPN and CDR2 SVGIG (reference sequence). Losses at the gene ends were 0 bases for V and 5 bases for J; bases not matched to a gene: 6. Measured with immunoSEQ multiplex PCR; TCRdb has only the in-frame clones, and not every one. The sample has under 20,000 clones; around nine tenths are singletons. Sequencing used CD8+ T cells sorted from blood. Subset in this sample: total memory CD8 T cells (CD45RA-CCR7+/-) from blood or uninvolved lymph node. This clonotype originated in a human donor with head and neck squamous cell carcinoma. The chain links TRBV30 to TRBJ1-1, with TRBD1 matching 7 bases. The CDR3 region is CAWSVLPGQTEAFF. CDR3 DNA sequence: TGTGCCTGGAGTGTACTTCCGGGACAGACTGAAGCTTTCTTT.